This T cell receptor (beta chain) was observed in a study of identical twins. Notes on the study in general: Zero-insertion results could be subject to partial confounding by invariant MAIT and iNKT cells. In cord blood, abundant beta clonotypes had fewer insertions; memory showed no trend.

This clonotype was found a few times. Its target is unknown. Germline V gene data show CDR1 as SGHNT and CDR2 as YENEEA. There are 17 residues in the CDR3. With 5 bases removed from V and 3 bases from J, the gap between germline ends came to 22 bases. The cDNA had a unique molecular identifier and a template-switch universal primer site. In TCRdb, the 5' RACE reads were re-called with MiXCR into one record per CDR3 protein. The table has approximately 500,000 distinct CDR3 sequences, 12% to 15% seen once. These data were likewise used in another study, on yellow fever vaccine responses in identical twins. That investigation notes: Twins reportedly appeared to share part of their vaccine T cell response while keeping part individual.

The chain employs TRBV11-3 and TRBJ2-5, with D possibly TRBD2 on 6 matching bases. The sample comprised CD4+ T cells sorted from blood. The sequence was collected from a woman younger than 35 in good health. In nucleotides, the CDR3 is TGTGCCAGCAGCCCACAGCGTCGACTAGGCTTCAAAGAGACCCAGTACTTC. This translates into CASSPQRRLGFKETQYF.